This T cell receptor (beta chain) comes out of a study of early T cells in non-severe SARS-CoV-2 infection. Study as a whole: Sequencing of bulk RNA from unsorted whole blood was done, without chain pairing. Findings and limits, study-wide: Lookups in VDJdb leaned toward anti-spike CD8 responses and missed private and CD4 specificities.

The ends were cut back, 1 base at V and 5 bases at J, with 9 bases in the middle. This CDR3 has 15 residues. CDR1 LGHNA and CDR2 YNFKEQ come from the germline V gene. Separate cDNA molecules each had unique molecular identifiers attached to them. One entry per CDR3 protein results from TCRdb running MiXCR on the 5' RACE reads. The repertoire has tens of thousands of distinct CDR3 sequences, 12% of them found once; the top ten carry 2.7%. Turning to this clonotype: Its specificity is not known.

The rearrangement links TRBV4-2 to TRBJ1-6; no clear D. This receptor was obtained from an adult who was a healthcare worker with PCR-confirmed SARS-CoV-2 infection or an uninfected control (not recorded which). Material: whole blood, obtained at baseline. In nucleotides, the CDR3 is TGTGCCAGCAGCCAAGCACGGGCCGATAATTCACCCCTCCACTTT. The encoded protein is CASSQARADNSPLHF.